Detailed here is one T cell receptor beta chain. Its matching antigen is unknown. PCR primers comprised 60 Vbeta and 13 Jbeta primers. The repertoire was sequenced with immunoSEQ multiplex PCR; TCRdb's copy has only in-frame clones and lacks some. The sample shows 150,000 to 200,000 clones, 70% to 80% of them seen only once. The germline V gene has CDR1 SGHTA and CDR2 FQGNSA. The CDR3 covers 15 residues. The junction had 7 bases not matched to a gene; V was cut back by 5 bases and J by 2 bases. This record belongs to a study of cytomegalovirus exposure and HLA in healthy donors. Study-wide points: Most TCR sequences were seen very rarely across donors, but some public TCRs occurred in many.

The chain couples TRBV7-2 to TRBJ2-7; TRBD2 aligns across 9 bases. The sample was PBMCs. This sequence originates from a man aged 18 to 30 in good health and CMV-seronegative. The CDR3 DNA reads TGTGCCAGCAGCCGGCGCGGGGGGGGGACCTACGAGCAGTACTTC. Protein sequence: CASSRRGGGTYEQYF.